Listed below are T cell receptor beta chains from one sample, sequenced in a study of OX40 agonist ivuxolimab in advanced cancers. Profiling relied on immunoSEQ multiplex PCR, and the TCRdb table lists in-frame clones only, not all of them. Of around 50,000 clones in the sample, 70% to 80% were seen once. The specimen was CD4+ or CD8+ T cells sorted from blood, collected in a trial of the OX40 agonist ivuxolimab. These receptors originate from an adult with an advanced solid tumor such as melanoma, head and neck, liver or kidney cancer. CDR3s include the opening cysteine and the closing phenylalanine or tryptophan. D genes are given only for firm matches. Only some rows state a clone size, as once, few, many or a class for expanded clones.

size	V	J	D	DNA	CDR3
.	TRBV4-1	TRBJ2-1	.	TGCGCCAGCAGCCAAAGGGATCCCTACAATGAGCAGTTCTTC	CASSQRDPYNEQFF
.	TRBV29-1	TRBJ2-2	.	TGCAGCGTCCGGCCGGGGCGCGACACCGGGGAGCTGTTTTTT	CSVRPGRDTGELFF
few	TRBV29-1	TRBJ1-1	.	TGCAGCCCCCCAGCGAAAGTGAACACTGAAGCTTTCTTT	CSPPAKVNTEAFF
.	TRBV7-2	TRBJ1-2	TRBD1	TGTGCCAGCAGCTTAGCGGGACAGGGGGTTAACTATGGCTACACCTTC	CASSLAGQGVNYGYTF
.	TRBV7-8	TRBJ1-2	.	TGTGCCAGCACACAGAACAGAGACCTTCCCTATGGCTACACCTTC	CASTQNRDLPYGYTF
once	TRBV7-6	TRBJ2-5	TRBD2	TGTGCCAGCAGCCGTAGCGGGGGGACCCAAGAGACCCAGTACTTC	CASSRSGGTQETQYF
.	TRBV19	TRBJ2-1	.	TGTGCCAGTAGTAGACGGAGCGGGTATGGAGTACACAATGAGCAGTTCTTC	CASSRRSGYGVHNEQFF
once	TRBV5-1	TRBJ2-1	.	TGCGCCAGCAGCTTCCAGGGAGGAGAGCAGTTCTTC	CASSFQGGEQFF
.	TRBV7-3	TRBJ1-1	.	TGTGCCAGCAGCTTAACGAGAGAGACTGAAGCTTTCTTT	CASSLTRETEAFF
.	TRBV28	TRBJ2-5	.	TGTGCCAGCAGTTTTGGGGGGCGACAAGAGACCCAGTACTTC	CASSFGGRQETQYF
.	TRBV12-5	TRBJ1-1	.	TGTGCTAGTGGTTTGGTACCGGCAGACACTGAAGCTTTCTTT	CASGLVPADTEAFF
.	TRBV2	TRBJ2-7	TRBD2	TGTGCCAGCAGTGTGAGAGCGGGAGGTGCCTACGAGCAGTACTTC	CASSVRAGGAYEQYF
.	TRBV5-6	TRBJ1-4	.	TGTGCCAGCAGCCCTCGTAGAAACTCCGAACTGTTTTTT	CASSPRRNSELFF
.	TRBV30	TRBJ2-5	.	TGTGCCTGGAGTAACAGAGAGACCCAGTACTTC	CAWSNRETQYF
few	TRBV7-2	TRBJ1-6	.	TGTGCCAGCAGCCCCAGTAGCTCCTATAATTCACCCCTCCACTTT	CASSPSSSYNSPLHF
.	TRBV6-5	TRBJ1-6	.	TGTGCCAGCAGTAACAGAAACCGAGGTTCACCCCTCCACTTT	CASSNRNRGSPLHF
once	TRBV6-1	TRBJ2-7	TRBD2	TGTGCCAGCGCGGGGGGGCGGGAGCAGTACTTC	CASAGGREQYF
.	TRBV2	TRBJ2-7	.	TGTGCCAGCAGTGGACAGGTCTACGAGCAGTACTTC	CASSGQVYEQYF
.	TRBV5-6	TRBJ1-1	.	TGTGCCAGCAGTCGGCAGATAACTGAAGCTTTCTTT	CASSRQITEAFF
few	TRBV5-1	TRBJ2-2	.	TGCGCCAGCAGCTTGGCCCGGCAGGGTGGCGCCGGGGAGCTGTTTTTT	CASSLARQGGAGELFF
.	TRBV7-2	TRBJ2-3	.	TGTGCCAGCAGCTTTTCAGGGGTCCCAGATACGCAGTATTTT	CASSFSGVPDTQYF
.	TRBV18	TRBJ2-1	TRBD2	TGTGCCAGCTCACCACCGGGGGGCGGGAGGTCCCACAATGAGCAGTTCTTC	CASSPPGGGRSHNEQFF
.	TRBV5-1	TRBJ2-7	TRBD2	TGCGCCAGCAGCCCCCTAGCGGGGAGCTACGAGCAGTACTTC	CASSPLAGSYEQYF
.	TRBV19	TRBJ2-1	TRBD2	TGTGCCAGTAGTGCTCTAGCGGGAGGGCCGGGAAATGAGCAGTTCTTC	CASSALAGGPGNEQFF
.	TRBV2	TRBJ1-1	.	TGTGCCAGCAGTAGAGAAAACGGATTGAAAGCTTTCTTT	CASSRENGLKAFF
.	TRBV2	TRBJ1-6	.	TGTGCCAGCAGGGGTTGGGGGCGGAATTCACCCCTCCACTTT	CASRGWGRNSPLHF